The text below deals with one T cell receptor (beta chain). These data are taken from a study of blood T cell repertoires in COVID-19. Background on the study: Both acute and convalescent COVID-19 samples were obtained from the United States, Italy and Spain.

Study processing details: Nucleated cell number was recorded as an estimate derived from reference gene primer amplification. Sequenced by immunoSEQ multiplex PCR; TCRdb stores in-frame clones only, minus some. Clone size and the V and J calls come from that table; the DNA yielded D and trimming. The sample contains around 460,000 clones, roughly 90% of which appear only once. Trimming left V 5 bases short and J 6 bases short, with 18 bases between. The CDR3 runs 15 residues. Germline V CDR1 and CDR2: LNHDA, SQIVND (reference sequence). What was sequenced was peripheral blood. The chain joins TRBV19 to TRBJ2-3, with D perhaps matching TRBD1 (6 bases). The clonotype originates from a man between 18 and 29 years old with COVID-19, enrolled during active disease. This CDR3 reads CASSLPLGARDTQYF. Written as DNA, the CDR3 is TGTGCCAGTAGTTTACCCCTGGGGGCCAGGGATACGCAGTATTTT.